This T cell receptor beta chain is drawn from a study of naive and memory T cell subsets (dated by TCRdb to about 2017). About the full investigation: In the figure summarizing the skin biopsy and whole blood samples, some ten blood donors, 7 tuberculin skin test biopsies and 3 saline control biopsies were reported. PCR2 was typically performed as a SYBR Green qPCR that was stopped at a set threshold, although end-point PCR (roughly 6 cycles) could be used instead for low-input samples.

This clonotype appeared many times. Its antigen is currently not known. Qualities for individual bases were not recorded, and no much larger clone is one base off. The study described a robust, sensitive protocol for amplifying, sequencing and analyzing TCRs, using 3' ligation of a UMI-containing oligonucleotide to TCR cDNA. For whole blood analysis, approximately 2.5 ml of peripheral blood was collected from healthy adult volunteers into Tempus tubes, and RNA was extracted following the manufacturer's instructions. Total RNA was treated with RQ1 DNase, without cell sorting, prior to reverse transcription, with an input of roughly 1 to 1000 ng being targeted. Skin biopsy and whole blood libraries were made to test pipeline robustness in samples where T cells form a minority population. What the authors observed across the whole study: The potential sensitivity of the RNA-based method to TCR transcript changes with T cell activation and differentiation was acknowledged.

Library prep was done by 5' RACE. Four rounds of PCR, run with the SP2 primer together with nested alpha and beta constant region primers, were used to amplify the ligated cDNA. TCR RNA was reverse transcribed with SuperScript IV using alpha and beta constant region primers for the blood and skin samples. An oligonucleotide carrying the Illumina SP2 primer and a UMI was ligated to the 3' end of the cDNA by means of T4 RNA ligase 1. The 12-nucleotide UMI was composed of two random hexamers separated by an eight-base spacer, which was included to prevent hairpin formation. TCR alpha and beta chain libraries were processed separately from the second PCR onward, with dual indexing for multiplexing. After pooling, the indexed libraries were analyzed by capillary electrophoresis and sequenced on either an Illumina MiSeq or NextSeq. PhiX DNA at about 5-7.5% was spiked into libraries to increase base diversity and improve cluster recognition. In the source study's methods: Demultiplexor extracted UMIs from read 2, combined them with read 1 TCR sequence, and split reads by sample indices. Decombinator identified V and J genes and V-J junctions, assigning each TCR a five-part identifier including V and J deletions. Collapsinator used UMIs to correct sequencing errors and PCR amplification heterogeneity, yielding UMI-based abundance per TCR. CDR3Translator turned identifiers into nucleotide sequence, translated that sequence into amino acids, and pulled out CDR3 regions based on terminal motifs. After normalization to the amount of input RNA, the error-corrected alpha and beta TCR counts from blood and from skin were compared. Through fastp at Q25 and MiXCR, TCRdb rebuilt clones from the public reads, retaining in-frame beta chains. Records with the same CDR3 protein are collapsed into one entry carrying the most frequent genes and DNA. The V and J calls reflect TCRdb's pipeline rather than the authors' work. This sample holds about 60,000 distinct CDR3 sequences; 8% to 9% were observed only once. The top ten constitute about 19% of the sample.

This sequence originates from a female donor in good health.

The nucleotides are TGCAGCGTTGACCCGACAGGGATGAACACTGAAGCTTTCTTT. Its protein reads: CSVDPTGMNTEAFF. The chain joins TRBV29-1 to TRBJ1-1, with 7 middle bases fitting TRBD1. Here V drops 3 bases and J drops 0 bases, and the junction holds 4 bases not matched to any gene. In the germline V gene, CDR1 corresponds to SQVTM and CDR2 to ANQGSEA. The CDR3 measures 14 amino acids from cysteine to phenylalanine. The CDR3 DNA has 42 bases and is translated from base 1.